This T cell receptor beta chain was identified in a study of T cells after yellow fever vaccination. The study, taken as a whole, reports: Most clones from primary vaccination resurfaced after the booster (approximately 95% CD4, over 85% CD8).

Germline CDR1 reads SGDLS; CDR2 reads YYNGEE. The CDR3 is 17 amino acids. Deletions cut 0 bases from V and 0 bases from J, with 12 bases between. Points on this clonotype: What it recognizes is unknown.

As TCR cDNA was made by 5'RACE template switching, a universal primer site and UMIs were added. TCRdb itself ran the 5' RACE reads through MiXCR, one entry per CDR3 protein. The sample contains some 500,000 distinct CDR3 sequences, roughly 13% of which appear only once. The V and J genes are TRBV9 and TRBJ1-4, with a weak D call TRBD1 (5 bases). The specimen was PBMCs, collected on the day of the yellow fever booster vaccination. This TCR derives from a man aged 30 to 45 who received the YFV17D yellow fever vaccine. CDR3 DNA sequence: TGTGCCAGCAGCGTAGATCCGACAGAGCCAACTAATGAAAAACTGTTTTTT. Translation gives CASSVDPTEPTNEKLFF. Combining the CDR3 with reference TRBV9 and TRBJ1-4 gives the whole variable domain DSGVTQTPKHLITATGQRVTLRCSPRSGDLSVYWYQQSLDQGLQFLIQYYNGEERAKGNILERFSAQQFPDLHSELNLSSLELGDSALYFCASSVDPTEPTNEKLFFGSGTQLSVL.